The sequence of this TCR delta chain was determined in a study of gamma-delta T cells after stem cell transplantation. This clone was found a few times. The protein given by TCRdb reflects a much larger clone and differs at residue 18 from this DNA's translation, likely from a read error; the protein shown is the DNA's translation. This CDR3 region has 19 residues. Germline V gives CDR1 GEAIGNYY, CDR2 EKD. TCRdb redid the clone calls on the RT-PCR reads with CATT. The profile shows approximately 660 delta-chain clones, under 6.5% of them singletons. Source material: gamma-delta T cells. The TCR originated in a human donor. It is not recorded whose cells these are; they may come from a transplant donor. J is TRDJ1 and V is TRDV2, with 10 bases aligning to TRDD3. The CDR3 sequence is CACDTVLLGDIGDVRKLTF. CDR3 sequence (DNA): TGTGCCTGTGACACCGTACTTCTGGGGGATATCGGGGACGTCCGTAAACTCACCTTT.